Below, 23 T cell receptor beta chains from the same sample are listed, as sequenced in a study of blood T cell repertoires in COVID-19. Only in-frame clones appear in the TCRdb table, and some are missing; sequencing was by immunoSEQ multiplex PCR. The sample contains around 190,000 clones, approximately 81% of which appear only once. Sequencing was carried out using peripheral blood. Receptors were obtained from a woman of 80 years or more with acute or convalescent COVID-19.

This sequence joins TRBV2 and TRBJ2-5; D is possibly TRBD1 (6 bases). The CDR3 is 15 amino acids. Per germline, CDR1 SNHLY and CDR2 FYNNEI. The V and J ends lost 6 bases and 2 bases respectively, with 16 bases between them. This CDR3 reads CASSNYGTNQETQYF. CDR3 coding DNA: TGTGCCAGCAGCAACTACGGGACAAATCAAGAGACCCAGTACTTC.

This clone was detected only a few times. The chain combines TRBV6-2 or TRBV6-3 with TRBJ2-3; TRBD2 matches 12 bases. The CDR3 covers 16 residues. The ends lost 2 bases at V and 0 bases at J; junction bases unmatched: 0. The germline V gene has CDR1 MNHEY and CDR2 SVGEGT. The CDR3 DNA reads TGTGCCAGCAGTTACGGGACTAGCGGGAGCACAGATACGCAGTATTTT. It translates to CASSYGTSGSTDTQYF.

This clone was seen only once. This chain uses TRBV21-1 with TRBJ2-2; the table's D call TRBD1 went unverified against the DNA. TRBV21-1 has pseudogene status. The CDR3 runs to 20 residues. In nucleotides, the CDR3 is TGTGCCAGCAGCAAAGAATGGAACGAACTGCGCGGACAGAACACCGGGGAGCTGTTTTTT. As protein: CASSKEWNELRGQNTGELFF.

V gene TRBV7-3 combines with J gene TRBJ2-5; 15 positions match TRBD2. With 5 bases clipped from V and 5 bases from J, the junction kept 6 bases outside the gene matches. The CDR3 is made up of 16 amino acids. CDR1 and CDR2 from the germline V gene are SGHTA and FQGTGA. CDR3 residues: CASSPGTSGRRETQYF. CDR3 in DNA: TGTGCCAGCAGCCCAGGGACTAGCGGGAGGAGGGAGACCCAGTACTTC.

On this clone: The same CDR3 arises from other DNA sequences in this sample as well. The rearrangement links TRBV7-2 to TRBJ1-1; D may be TRBD1 (5 bases). Germline V gene lookup returns CDR1 SGHTA and CDR2 FQGNSA. The V end was cut by 2 bases, the J end by 0 bases, with 7 bases between. The CDR3 is 14 amino acids. CDR3 nucleotides: TGTGCCAGCAGCTTACGGGGGATGAACACTGAAGCTTTCTTT. It encodes CASSLRGMNTEAFF.

The chain couples TRBV7-9 to TRBJ2-5; TRBD2 is a possible D gene (8 bases). The CDR3 totals 15 residues. The V end lost 3 bases, the J end lost 5 bases, and 16 bases lay between the germline ends. Germline V gives CDR1 SEHNR, CDR2 FQNEAQ (reference sequence). CDR3 nucleotides: TGTGCCAGCAGCTTCTCGGGAGGGGGCGGGGAGACCCAGTACTTC. This codes for CASSFSGGGGETQYF.

This clone was detected only a few times. V gene TRBV7-2 combines with J gene TRBJ2-2; D is possibly TRBD1 (6 bases). The length of the CDR3 is 15 residues. The germline V gene has CDR1 SGHTA and CDR2 FQGNSA. Trimming left V 5 bases short and J 3 bases short, with 13 bases between. The CDR3 reads CASSQQGVDTGELFF. CDR3 nucleotide sequence: TGTGCCAGCAGCCAACAGGGCGTGGACACCGGGGAGCTGTTTTTT. Using reference TRBV7-2 and TRBJ2-2 for the parts outside the CDR3, the full variable domain is GAGVSQSPSNKVTEKGKDVELRCDPISGHTALYWYRQSLGQGLEFLIYFQGNSAPDKSGLPSDRFSAERTGGSVSTLTIQRTQQEDSAVYLCASSQQGVDTGELFFGEGSRLTVL.

The chain couples TRBV7-3 to TRBJ1-1; 8 positions agree with TRBD1. From germline, CDR1 is SGHTA and CDR2 FQGTGA. The CDR3 runs to 16 residues. Trimming cost V 0 bases and J 1 base; bases outside gene matches: 4. The CDR3 sequence is CASSLTVQGANTEAFF. The CDR3, as DNA: TGTGCCAGCAGCTTAACCGTTCAGGGGGCGAACACTGAAGCTTTCTTT.

This clone occurred a few times. The rearrangement uses TRBV6-1 and TRBJ1-5; weak D call: TRBD1 (5 bases). This CDR3 comprises 16 residues. V was clipped by 2 bases and J by 4 bases, with 15 bases between them. Per germline, CDR1 MNHNS and CDR2 SASEGT. The CDR3 DNA reads as TGTGCCAGCAGTGAAATTAGCCGGGGGAGGAATCAGCCCCAGCATTTT. Translation gives CASSEISRGRNQPQHF.

The chain links TRBV29-1 to TRBJ2-3; D remains unclear. Germline V lookup: CDR1 SQVTM, CDR2 ANQGSEA. This CDR3 has 12 amino acids. V was shortened by 4 bases and J by 2 bases, with 7 bases between the two germline ends. CDR3 DNA sequence: TGCAGCGTTGTTCAGGTCACAGATACGCAGTATTTT. Translated, it gives CSVVQVTDTQYF.

The CDR3 DNA is TGTGCCACCGCGGACAGCTTGAACACTGAAGCTTTCTTT. This codes for CATADSLNTEAFF. This chain connects TRBV15 to TRBJ1-1; D perhaps matches TRBD1 (6 bases). Germline CDR1 is LNHNV and CDR2 is YYDKDF (reference sequence). The CDR3 contains 13 residues. The ends were cut back, 8 bases at V and 0 bases at J, with 10 bases in the middle.

The gene calls are TRBV12-3 or TRBV12-4 and TRBJ1-2; D call uncertain. The V gene lost 8 bases and the J gene lost 3 bases, with 13 bases spanning the gap. The CDR3 is 13 residues long. CDR3 nucleotides: TGTGCCAGCTCCACTTTCTTGGACTATGGCTACACCTTC. Amino acids: CASSTFLDYGYTF.

This clone was counted a single time. The V gene is TRBV6-5, the J gene TRBJ2-7; TRBD2 aligns across 13 bases. The CDR3 is 16 residues long. Germline V gives CDR1 MNHEY, CDR2 SVGAGI. V shed 4 bases, J shed 5 bases, and the junction held 8 bases outside the gene matches. CDR3 coding DNA: TGTGCCAGCAGTTTTAGGACTAGCGGGAGTTTCAACGAGCAGTACTTC. Residues: CASSFRTSGSFNEQYF.

This chain links TRBV7-9 with TRBJ1-3, with D uncertain. The germline V gene has CDR1 SEHNR and CDR2 FQNEAQ (reference sequence). Trimming left V 3 bases short and J 2 bases short, with 11 bases between. The CDR3 is made up of 15 amino acids. Here the CDR3 reads CASSLAEYAGNTIYF. The CDR3 nucleotides read TGTGCCAGCAGCTTGGCTGAATATGCTGGAAACACCATATATTTT.

This clone was seen more than once but under ten times. The V gene is TRBV10-1, the J gene TRBJ2-1; 10 nucleotides align to TRBD2. The ends lost 5 bases at V and 4 bases at J; junction bases unmatched: 8. The CDR3 is 16 amino acids. Germline CDR1 and CDR2: WNHNN and SYGVQD (reference sequence). CDR3 sequence reads: CASSNLTSGLYNEQFF. The DNA for the CDR3 is TGCGCCAGCAGTAACCTGACTAGCGGGTTATACAATGAGCAGTTCTTC.

The chain employs TRBV6-5 and TRBJ2-7; TRBD2 might be the D (6 bases). Germline assignment: CDR1 MNHEY and CDR2 SVGAGI. This CDR3 region has 15 residues. V shed 4 bases and J shed 0 bases, with 13 bases lying between them. The CDR3 sequence: CASSWRDGASYEQYF. The CDR3 DNA reads as TGTGCCAGCAGTTGGAGGGACGGTGCCTCCTACGAGCAGTACTTC.

V is TRBV27 and J is TRBJ2-1; 11 positions match TRBD2. The junction had 6 bases not matched to a gene; V was cut back by 4 bases and J by 4 bases. Germline loops: CDR1 MNHEY, CDR2 SMNVEV (reference sequence). This CDR3 region has 16 residues. In DNA, the CDR3 is TGTGCCAGCAGTTCCGCCGGGACTAGCGGATACAATGAGCAGTTCTTC. This sequence encodes CASSSAGTSGYNEQFF.

This clone was seen more than once but under ten times. The chain recombines TRBV7-3 with TRBJ1-3; D not certain. V shed 2 bases and J shed 4 bases, with 6 bases lying between them. In germline, CDR1 is SGHTA, CDR2 FQGTGA. The CDR3 contains 13 residues. The CDR3 nucleotides read TGTGCCAGCAGCTTATTTCAGGGAAACACCATATATTTT. Its translation: CASSLFQGNTIYF.

CDR3 region: CASSQQLAGGSNTGELFF. The CDR3 DNA follows: TGCGCCAGCAGCCAACAACTAGCGGGAGGGTCGAACACCGGGGAGCTGTTTTTT. This chain links TRBV4-3 with TRBJ2-2, with 13 bases that match TRBD2. After removal of 2 bases from V and 0 bases from J, the junction contained 3 bases not matched to a gene. The length of the CDR3 is 18 residues. The germline V gene has CDR1 LGHNA and CDR2 YSLEER.

This clone showed up just a few times. The chain couples TRBV7-2 to TRBJ2-1, with a weak D call TRBD2 (5 bases). The CDR3 extends over 15 amino acids. V gave up 5 bases and J gave up 2 bases, with 13 bases separating them. Germline CDR1 and CDR2: SGHTA and FQGNSA. CDR3 in DNA: TGTGCCAGCAGCCGCGGGCATCCTACCTACAATGAGCAGTTCTTC. Amino acids: CASSRGHPTYNEQFF.

The chain combines TRBV5-6 with TRBJ2-3, with D maybe TRBD2 (5 bases). V was trimmed by 2 bases and J by 1 base, leaving 14 bases between them. The CDR3 contains 16 residues. Germline CDR1 reads SGHDT; CDR2 reads YYEEEE. CDR3 DNA: TGTGCCAGCAGCTTACCCCGCGGAGGACGCACAGATACGCAGTATTTT. Its translation is CASSLPRGGRTDTQYF.

The J gene is TRBJ1-4, the V gene TRBV7-2; D is perhaps TRBD1 (5 bases). Deletions cut 3 bases from V and 8 bases from J, with 16 bases between. CDR3 size: 15 residues. Germline V gives CDR1 SGHTA, CDR2 FQGNSA. The CDR3 here is CASSLGQLPLEKLFF. CDR3 sequence (DNA): TGTGCCAGCAGCTTGGGGCAGTTGCCTCTCGAAAAACTGTTTTTT.

This clone showed up just once. The chain has TRBV18 and TRBJ2-3; D is undetermined. The CDR3 totals 15 residues. V shed 1 base and J shed 0 bases, with 8 bases lying between them. Looked up from germline, CDR1 is KGHSH and CDR2 is LQKENI. CDR3 sequence: CASSPLIRSTDTQYF. The CDR3 DNA sequence: TGTGCCAGCTCACCACTTATCCGTAGCACAGATACGCAGTATTTT.